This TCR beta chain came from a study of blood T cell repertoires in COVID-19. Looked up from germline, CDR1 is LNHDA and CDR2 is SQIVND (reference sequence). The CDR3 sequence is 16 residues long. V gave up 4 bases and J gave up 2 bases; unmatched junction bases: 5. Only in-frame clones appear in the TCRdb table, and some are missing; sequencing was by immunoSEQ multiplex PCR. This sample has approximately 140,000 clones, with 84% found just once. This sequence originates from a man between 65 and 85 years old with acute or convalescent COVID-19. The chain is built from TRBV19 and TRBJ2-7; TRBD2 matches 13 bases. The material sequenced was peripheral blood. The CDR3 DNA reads TGTGCCAGTAGTACGCGGACTAGCGGGGGAACCTACGAGCAGTACTTC. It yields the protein CASSTRTSGGTYEQYF.